This T cell receptor (beta chain) was documented in a study of CD8+CD57+ T cells in acquired aplastic anemia. As for the study in general: Sorting CD4+ and CD8+ cells gave DNA averaging approximately 2.9 ug.

The count of this clonotype is one. Template material for TCR beta VDJ and CDR3 profiling consisted of genomic DNA. TCRdb processed the reads anew with MiXCR; each CDR3 protein has one entry. The sample consists of some 130,000 distinct CDR3 sequences, around 46% of them appearing once. J was trimmed by 3 bases and V by 1 base; bases with no gene match: 4. The length of the CDR3 is 15 residues. The germline V gene encodes CDR1 SNHLY and CDR2 FYNNEI. The source is a human donor in good health, serving as a control. What was sequenced was sorted CD4+, CD8+, or CD8+CD57+ T cells (not recorded which) from PBMCs. V and J are TRBV2 and TRBJ2-7; TRBD2 aligns across 9 bases. CDR3 sequence: CASSEGSGGNYEQYF. Written as DNA, the CDR3 is TGTGCCAGCAGTGAAGGTAGCGGGGGAAACTACGAGCAGTACTTC.